This TCR beta chain derives from a study of blood T cell repertoires in COVID-19. Overall study: Material from acute and convalescent COVID-19 was sourced from the United States, Italy and Spain. PBMCs, B-cell-depleted T cells, or T cells provided the cDNA or gDNA that made up the material.

Sequenced by immunoSEQ multiplex PCR; TCRdb stores in-frame clones only, minus some. The table includes 250,000 to 350,000 clones, approximately 88% detected once. The CDR3 has 15 residues. Unmatched junction bases numbered 7, after V lost 3 bases and J lost 5 bases. CDR1 and CDR2 (germline): LNHDA, SQIVND (reference sequence). The V and J genes are TRBV19 and TRBJ2-3; TRBD2 matches at 8 bases. The sample was peripheral blood. The TCR sequence derives from a human donor with COVID-19, enrolled during active disease. The donor label of this sample is uncertain. Here the CDR3 reads CASSMFLAGEDTQYF. The CDR3 region has the DNA TGTGCCAGTAGTATGTTTCTAGCGGGCGAAGATACGCAGTATTTT.